The 5 T cell receptor beta chains presented below share a single source sample, sequenced in a study of blood T cell repertoires in COVID-19. Using immunoSEQ multiplex PCR, the repertoire was profiled, and TCRdb retains in-frame clones only, with some absent. The sample holds roughly 120,000 clones, 75% to 90% seen once. Sequenced sample: peripheral blood. Receptors were obtained from a woman in her fifties or sixties with COVID-19, enrolled during active disease.

The count of this clone is one. This rearrangement joins TRBV29-1 to TRBJ1-1; no clear D. This CDR3 has 15 residues. V was cut by 6 bases and J by 8 bases, with 25 bases left in between. Germline-derived CDR1 and CDR2 are SQVTM and ANQGSEA. CDR3: CSVLSGNEGIGEAFF. The DNA for the CDR3 is TGCAGCGTGTTGTCCGGGAATGAGGGTATCGGAGAAGCTTTCTTT.

The CDR3 DNA reads TGTGCCAGCAACCAACAGGGGGACACTGAAGCTTTCTTT. It codes for CASNQQGDTEAFF. The J gene is TRBJ1-1, the V gene TRBV5-4; 8 bases align to TRBD1. Per germline, CDR1 SGHNT and CDR2 YYREEE (reference sequence). V lost 6 bases to trimming and J lost 3 bases; unmatched junction nucleotides: 4. The CDR3 runs to 13 residues.

V gene TRBV6-5 combines with J gene TRBJ2-7, with 8 bases that match TRBD1. Unmatched junction bases numbered 5, after V lost 6 bases and J lost 4 bases. The CDR3 totals 13 residues. Per the germline V gene, CDR1 is MNHEY and CDR2 is SVGAGI. CDR3 amino acids: CASSRDRQYEQYF. CDR3 in DNA: TGTGCCAGCAGCCGGGACAGGCAATACGAGCAGTACTTC.

The chain is built from TRBV7-8 and TRBJ1-5, with no clear D. This CDR3 is 15 amino acids long. Trimming shortened V by 1 base and J by 3 bases, and 10 bases separated the two germline ends. Germline CDR1 reads SGHVS; CDR2 reads FQNEAQ. The CDR3 DNA reads TGTGCCAGCAGCTTAGGACAAGCTAACAATCAGCCCCAGCATTTT. Residues: CASSLGQANNQPQHF.

The chain joins TRBV7-6 to TRBJ2-1, with a possible D match to TRBD1 (5 bases). The CDR3 is 15 amino acids. CDR1 SGHVS and CDR2 FNYEAQ come from the germline V gene. V lost 0 bases and J 2 bases, leaving 8 bases between the germline ends. The CDR3 loop reads CASSLARDPYNEQFF. In nucleotides, the CDR3 is TGTGCCAGCAGCTTAGCCAGGGATCCCTACAATGAGCAGTTCTTC. Using reference TRBV7-6 and TRBJ2-1 for the parts outside the CDR3, the full variable domain is GAGVSQSPRYKVTKRGQDVALRCDPISGHVSLYWYRQALGQGPEFLTYFNYEAQQDKSGLPNDRFSAERPEGSISTLTIQRTEQRDSAMYRCASSLARDPYNEQFFGPGTRLTVL.